The source of this T cell receptor (beta chain) is a study of T cells in Graves' hyperthyroidism and ophthalmopathy. Regions amplified from RNA transcripts were the TCR beta CDR3 regions. The HTBI primer set drove a first-round RT-PCR of the TCR CDR3. Via MiXCR, TCRdb re-called the multiplex PCR reads, giving one row per CDR3 protein. The table lists over 300,000 distinct CDR3 sequences, approximately 14% of them singletons. This clonotype was seen ten or more times. The antigen is unknown. Under 3 months was the duration of disease in ophthalmopathy patients, who also had a Clinical Activity Score of at least 3 and a NOSPECS grade of at least 4. Clinical symptoms, serum thyroxine and TRAb, thyroid ultrasound and orbital computed tomography were used for the diagnoses. Study outcomes and limitations: Model output signaled ophthalmopathy a median approximately 6 months ahead of onset.

The germline CDR1 and CDR2 sequences are SNHLY and FYNNEI. The V and J ends lost 9 bases and 6 bases, in that order; junction bases with no gene match: 10. The CDR3 sequence is 14 residues long. The sequencing input was blood. The sequence was collected from a woman aged 40 to 55 with Graves' ophthalmopathy. The chain uses TRBV2 and TRBJ2-1; 8 positions agree with TRBD2. CDR3 protein: CASTSGSFSNEQFF. The DNA for the CDR3 is TGTGCCAGTACGAGCGGGAGCTTTTCCAATGAGCAGTTCTTC.